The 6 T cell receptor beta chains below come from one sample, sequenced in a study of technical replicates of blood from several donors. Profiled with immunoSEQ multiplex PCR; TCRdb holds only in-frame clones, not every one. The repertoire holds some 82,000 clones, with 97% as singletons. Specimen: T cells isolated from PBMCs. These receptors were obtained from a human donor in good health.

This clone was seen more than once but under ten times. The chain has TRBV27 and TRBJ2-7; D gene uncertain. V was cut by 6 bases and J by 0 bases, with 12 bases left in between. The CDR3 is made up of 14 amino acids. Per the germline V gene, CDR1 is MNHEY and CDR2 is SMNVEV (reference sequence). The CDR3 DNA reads TGTGCCAGCAGCTCCCACGGTGGCTCCTACGAGCAGTACTTC. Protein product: CASSSHGGSYEQYF.

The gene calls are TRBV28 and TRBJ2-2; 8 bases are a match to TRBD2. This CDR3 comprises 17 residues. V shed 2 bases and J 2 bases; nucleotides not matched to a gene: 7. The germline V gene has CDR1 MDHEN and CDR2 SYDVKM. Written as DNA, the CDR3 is TGTGCCAGCAGTTTACACGAACTAGCGGTCAACACCGGGGAGCTGTTTTTT. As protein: CASSLHELAVNTGELFF.

CDR3 coding DNA: TGTGCCAGCAGCTTAGCCGGGGACATGGGGAACTATGGCTACACCTTC. Translation: CASSLAGDMGNYGYTF. The chain has TRBV11-3 and TRBJ1-2; TRBD1 is a possible D gene (6 bases). This CDR3 is built from 16 residues. Germline V gives CDR1 SGHNT, CDR2 YENEEA. Trimming left V 1 base short and J 2 bases short, with 14 bases between.

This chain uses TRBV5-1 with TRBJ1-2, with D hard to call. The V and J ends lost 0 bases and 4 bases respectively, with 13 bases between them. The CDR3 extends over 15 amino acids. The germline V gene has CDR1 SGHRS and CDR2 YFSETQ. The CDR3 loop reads CASSLDTTGVYGYTF. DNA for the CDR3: TGCGCCAGCAGCTTGGATACAACTGGAGTCTATGGCTACACCTTC.

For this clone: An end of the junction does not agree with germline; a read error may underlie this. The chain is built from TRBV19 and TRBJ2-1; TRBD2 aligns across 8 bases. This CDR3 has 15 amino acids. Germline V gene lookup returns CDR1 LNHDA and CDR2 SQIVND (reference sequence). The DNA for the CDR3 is TGTGCCAGTAATATAGCGGGGAGTCTAACGGATGAGCAGTTCTTC. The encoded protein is CASNIAGSLTDEQFF.

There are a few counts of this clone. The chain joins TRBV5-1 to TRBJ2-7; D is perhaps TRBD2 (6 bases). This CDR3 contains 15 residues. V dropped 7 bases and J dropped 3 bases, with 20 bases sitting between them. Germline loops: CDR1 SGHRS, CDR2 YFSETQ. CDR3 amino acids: CASGLSGGRSYEQYF. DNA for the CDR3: TGCGCCAGCGGACTATCTGGGGGTCGGAGCTACGAGCAGTACTTC.